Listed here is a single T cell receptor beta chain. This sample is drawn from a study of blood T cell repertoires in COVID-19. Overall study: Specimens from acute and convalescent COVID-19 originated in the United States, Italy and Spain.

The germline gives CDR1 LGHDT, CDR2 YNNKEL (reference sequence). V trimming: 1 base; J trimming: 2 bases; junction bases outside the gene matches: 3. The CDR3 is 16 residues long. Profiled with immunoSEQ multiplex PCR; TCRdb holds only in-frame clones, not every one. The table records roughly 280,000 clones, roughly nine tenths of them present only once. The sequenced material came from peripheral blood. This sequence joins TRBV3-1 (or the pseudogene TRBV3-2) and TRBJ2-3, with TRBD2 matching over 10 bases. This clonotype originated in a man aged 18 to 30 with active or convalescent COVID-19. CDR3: CASSQASGGNTDTQYF. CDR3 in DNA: TGTGCCAGCAGCCAAGCTAGCGGGGGCAACACAGATACGCAGTATTTT.